The TCR beta chain described here comes from a study of blood T cell repertoires in COVID-19. Overall study: The United States, Italy and Spain were the sources of the acute and convalescent COVID-19 samples. In each case, the material was cDNA or gDNA derived from T cells, B-cell-depleted T cells, or PBMCs.

Per the study methods: Reference gene primer amplification yielded estimated nucleated cell counts. Only in-frame clones appear in the TCRdb table, and some are missing; sequencing was by immunoSEQ multiplex PCR. The V and J calls and clone size come from that table; D and trimming were worked out from the DNA. This sample has approximately 52,000 clones, with roughly 89% found just once. In germline, CDR1 is SNHLY, CDR2 FYNNEI. This CDR3 is 14 amino acids long. V dropped 3 bases and J dropped 6 bases, with 12 bases sitting between them. The receptor was derived from a man between 60 and 70 years old with active COVID-19. Sequenced material: peripheral blood. The chain combines TRBV2 with TRBJ2-4; the D gene is possibly TRBD2 (5 bases). Here the CDR3 reads CASSDAGGRNIQYF. The CDR3 region has the DNA TGTGCCAGCAGTGATGCGGGTGGGCGAAACATTCAGTACTTC.